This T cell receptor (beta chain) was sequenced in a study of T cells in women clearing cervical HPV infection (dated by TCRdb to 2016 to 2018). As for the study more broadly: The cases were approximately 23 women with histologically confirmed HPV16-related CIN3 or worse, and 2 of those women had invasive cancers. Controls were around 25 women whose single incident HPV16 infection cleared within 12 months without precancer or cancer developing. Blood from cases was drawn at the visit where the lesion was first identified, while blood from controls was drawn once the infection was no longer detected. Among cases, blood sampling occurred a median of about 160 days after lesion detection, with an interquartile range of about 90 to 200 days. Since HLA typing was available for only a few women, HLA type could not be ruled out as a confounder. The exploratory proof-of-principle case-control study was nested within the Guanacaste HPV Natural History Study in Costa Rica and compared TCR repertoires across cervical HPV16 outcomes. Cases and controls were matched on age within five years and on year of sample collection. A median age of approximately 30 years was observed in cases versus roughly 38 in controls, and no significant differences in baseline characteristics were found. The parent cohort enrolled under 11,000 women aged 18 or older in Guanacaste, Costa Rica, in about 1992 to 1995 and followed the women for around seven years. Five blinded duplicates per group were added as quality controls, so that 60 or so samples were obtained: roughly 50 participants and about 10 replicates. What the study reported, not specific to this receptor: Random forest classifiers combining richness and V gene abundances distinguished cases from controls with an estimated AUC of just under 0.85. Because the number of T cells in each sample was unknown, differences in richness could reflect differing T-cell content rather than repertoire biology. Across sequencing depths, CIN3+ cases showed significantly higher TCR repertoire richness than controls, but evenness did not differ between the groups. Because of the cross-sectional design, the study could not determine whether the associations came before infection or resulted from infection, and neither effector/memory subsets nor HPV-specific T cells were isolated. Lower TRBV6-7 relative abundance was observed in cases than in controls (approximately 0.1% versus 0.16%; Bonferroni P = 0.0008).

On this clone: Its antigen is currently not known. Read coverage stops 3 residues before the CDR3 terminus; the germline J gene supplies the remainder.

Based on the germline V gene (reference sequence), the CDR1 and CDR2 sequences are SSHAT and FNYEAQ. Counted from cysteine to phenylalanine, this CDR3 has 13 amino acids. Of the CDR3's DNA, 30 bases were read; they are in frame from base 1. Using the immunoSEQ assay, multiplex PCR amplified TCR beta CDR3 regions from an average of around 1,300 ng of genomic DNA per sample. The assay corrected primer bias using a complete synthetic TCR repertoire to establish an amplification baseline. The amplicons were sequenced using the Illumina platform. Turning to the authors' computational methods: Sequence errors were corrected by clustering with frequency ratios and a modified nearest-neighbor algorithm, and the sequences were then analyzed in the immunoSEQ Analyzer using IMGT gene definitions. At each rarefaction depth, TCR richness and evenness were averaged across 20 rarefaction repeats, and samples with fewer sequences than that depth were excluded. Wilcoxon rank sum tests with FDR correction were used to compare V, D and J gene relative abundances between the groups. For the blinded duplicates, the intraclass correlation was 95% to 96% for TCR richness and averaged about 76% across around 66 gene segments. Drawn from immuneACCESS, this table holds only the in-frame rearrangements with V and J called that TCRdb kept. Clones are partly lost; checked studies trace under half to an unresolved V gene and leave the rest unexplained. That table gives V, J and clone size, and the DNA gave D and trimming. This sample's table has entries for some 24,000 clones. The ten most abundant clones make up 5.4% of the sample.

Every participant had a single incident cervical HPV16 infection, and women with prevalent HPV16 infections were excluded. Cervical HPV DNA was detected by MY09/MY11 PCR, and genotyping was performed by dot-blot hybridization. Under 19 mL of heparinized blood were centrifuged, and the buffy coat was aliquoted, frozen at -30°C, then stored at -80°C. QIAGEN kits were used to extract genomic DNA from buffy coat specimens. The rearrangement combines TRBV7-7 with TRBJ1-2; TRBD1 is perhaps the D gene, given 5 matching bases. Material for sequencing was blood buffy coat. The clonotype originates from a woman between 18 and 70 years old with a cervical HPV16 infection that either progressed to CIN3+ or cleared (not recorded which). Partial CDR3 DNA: TGTGCCAGCAGCTACCGACTAGCGGGGGAC. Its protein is CASSYRLAGD. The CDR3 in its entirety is CASSYRLAGDYTF.